Following are 24 T cell receptor beta chains from one sample sequenced in a study of beta chain features in type 1 diabetes. The antigens of these receptors remain unknown. Findings and limits, study-wide: Shorter TCRB CDR3s, moderately but significantly so, were found in Type 1 diabetes patients in all four CD4+ subsets.

Of the isolated RNA, all was reverse transcribed, and so the sequenced material was expressed TCRB transcripts. The table came from immunoSEQ multiplex PCR; TCRdb's copy has only in-frame clones and leaves some out. The profile shows about 120,000 clones, 16% of them singletons. The sequenced sample consisted of central memory CD4+ T cells from blood. The receptors stem from a man between 25 and 39 years old with type 1 diabetes.

Only a few counts were recorded for this clone. V gene TRBV7-9 combines with J gene TRBJ1-6; possible D gene TRBD1, 5 bases. Trimming cost V 2 bases and J 8 bases, with 10 bases left between them. The CDR3 loop spans 14 amino acids. CDR1 is SEHNR and CDR2 is FQNEAQ in the germline V gene (reference sequence). DNA of the CDR3: TGTGCCAGCAGCTTATACGGGGCGGATTCACCCCTCCACTTT. This translates into CASSLYGADSPLHF.

J is TRBJ2-5 and V is TRBV11-2, with 7 bases that match TRBD1. CDR3 length: 14 amino acids. Germline loops: CDR1 SGHAT, CDR2 FQNNGV. Trimming at V came to 6 bases and at J to 5 bases, leaving 9 bases not matched to a gene. The CDR3 spells CASSLRRGGETQYF. The CDR3 DNA follows: TGTGCCAGCAGTCTCAGGCGAGGGGGCGAGACCCAGTACTTC.

The chain recombines TRBV4-1 with TRBJ2-1; D gene uncertain. This CDR3 is 17 amino acids long. Germline V gene lookup returns CDR1 MGHRA and CDR2 YSYEKL. Trimming cost V 3 bases and J 7 bases, with 22 bases left between them. CDR3 sequence reads: CASSQVPVAGISNEQFF. The DNA for the CDR3 is TGCGCCAGCAGCCAGGTCCCGGTGGCAGGTATTTCAAATGAGCAGTTCTTC.

The chain is built from TRBV5-5 and TRBJ2-1; D might be TRBD2 (5 bases). The CDR3 sequence is 13 residues long. The V gene's germline CDR1 is SGHKS and CDR2 YYEKEE (reference sequence). Trimming removed 2 bases from V and 10 bases from J, with 13 bases in between. DNA of the CDR3: TGTGCCAGCAGCTTAATCCCGAGGGAGGAGCAGTTCTTC. This translates into CASSLIPREEQFF.

The chain carries TRBV10-3 and TRBJ1-2; no clear D gene. The CDR3 covers 12 residues. Trimming stripped 4 bases from V and 8 bases from J, with 11 bases between. Germline V gene data show CDR1 as ENHRY and CDR2 as SYGVKD. The CDR3 sequence is CAISADSEGYTF. In nucleotides, the CDR3 is TGTGCCATCAGTGCTGATTCGGAAGGCTACACCTTC.

Only a few counts were recorded for this clone. J is TRBJ2-4 and V is TRBV11-2, with 9 bases lining up with TRBD1. The junction had 5 bases not matched to a gene; V was cut back by 4 bases and J by 7 bases. Germline V CDR1 and CDR2: SGHAT, FQNNGV. The CDR3 spans 14 residues. The CDR3 loop is CASSSQGAGNIQYF. CDR3 nucleotides: TGTGCCAGCAGCTCACAGGGGGCAGGGAACATTCAGTACTTC.

The CDR3 sequence: CASSQDGPNSGANVLTF. The DNA of the CDR3 is TGCGCCAGCAGCCAAGACGGGCCCAACTCTGGGGCCAACGTCCTGACTTTC. This chain connects TRBV4-3 to TRBJ2-6; unclear D gene. Germline CDR1 reads LGHNA; CDR2 reads YSLEER. This CDR3 comprises 17 residues. With 0 bases removed from V and 0 bases from J, the gap between germline ends came to 9 bases.

V is TRBV30 and J is TRBJ2-7; D unresolved. Germline V gene sequence: CDR1 GTSNPN, CDR2 SVGIG (reference sequence). V shed 3 bases and J shed 1 base, with 7 bases lying between them. CDR3 length equals 12 residues. The CDR3 region is CAWRSGSYEQYF. The CDR3 nucleotides read TGTGCCTGGAGGTCTGGTTCCTACGAGCAGTACTTC.

V is TRBV6-1 and J is TRBJ2-1, with 8 positions matching TRBD2. The germline CDR1 and CDR2 sequences are MNHNS and SASEGT. Trimming removed 4 bases from V and 0 bases from J; junction bases left unmatched: 2. CDR3 length: 15 residues. This CDR3 reads CASSVLAGSYNEQFF. CDR3 sequence (DNA): TGTGCCAGCAGTGTTCTAGCGGGCTCCTACAATGAGCAGTTCTTC.

This clone was counted at least ten times. The rearrangement joins TRBV6-5 to TRBJ2-3; the D gene is possibly TRBD1 (6 bases). Trimming took off 4 bases at V and 4 bases at J, with 9 bases between the two ends. The germline V gene encodes CDR1 MNHEY and CDR2 SVGAGI. This CDR3 is 13 amino acids long. CDR3 sequence: CASSFPGADTQYF. CDR3 nucleotide sequence: TGTGCCAGCAGTTTTCCAGGGGCAGATACGCAGTATTTT.

This clone occurred a few times. This sample also contains other DNA sequences that code for the same CDR3. This sequence joins TRBV27 and TRBJ2-5, with 9 nucleotides matching TRBD1. The CDR3 consists of 15 residues. Germline V lookup: CDR1 MNHEY, CDR2 SMNVEV (reference sequence). The trim removed 0 bases at V and 5 bases at J, leaving 4 bases unmatched. CDR3 bases: TGTGCCAGCAGTTTATCGCACAGGGGGCTGGAGACCCAGTACTTC. Translation gives CASSLSHRGLETQYF.

The rearrangement joins TRBV4-2 to TRBJ2-5; D possibly corresponds to TRBD2 (5 bases). Trimming removed 6 bases at V and 5 bases at J, with 13 bases between. The CDR3 runs to 13 residues. Germline V CDR1 and CDR2: LGHNA, YNFKEQ. In nucleotides, the CDR3 is TGTGCCAGCAGTCGTGAGCGAGGGGAGACCCAGTACTTC. Its protein product is CASSRERGETQYF.

This rearrangement joins TRBV29-1 to TRBJ1-1; tentatively, D is TRBD1 (5 bases). Germline V gives CDR1 SQVTM, CDR2 ANQGSEA. The CDR3 is made up of 14 amino acids. Between the trimmed V and J ends, which lost 6 bases and 2 bases, there was a span of 16 bases. This CDR3 reads CSVTIQGANTEAFF. Here the CDR3 DNA reads TGCAGCGTAACTATCCAGGGCGCAAACACTGAAGCTTTCTTT.

There are a few counts of this clone. The rearrangement uses TRBV18 and TRBJ1-1; 12 nucleotides agree with TRBD1. Germline V gives CDR1 KGHSH, CDR2 LQKENI. Trimming removed 4 bases from V and 4 bases from J; junction bases left unmatched: 4. This CDR3 contains 15 residues. Written as DNA, the CDR3 is TGTGCCAGCTCACTGGGACAGGGGGCGCGCACTGAAGCTTTCTTT. Encoded protein: CASSLGQGARTEAFF.

V gene TRBV11-2 combines with J gene TRBJ1-2; D is unclear. The V gene lost 1 base and the J gene lost 7 bases, with 16 bases spanning the gap. This CDR3 spans 15 amino acids. Germline V CDR1 and CDR2: SGHAT, FQNNGV. The CDR3 loop reads CASSLGLAERSGYTF. In DNA, the CDR3 is TGTGCCAGCAGCTTAGGACTCGCGGAGCGGAGTGGCTACACCTTC.

The chain has TRBV15 and TRBJ2-3, with no clear D. The CDR3 length is 16 residues. Germline V lookup: CDR1 LNHNV, CDR2 YYDKDF (reference sequence). Trimming left V 1 base short and J 0 bases short, with 11 bases between. CDR3 bases: TGTGCCACCAGCAGAGGTCCGGTTACTAGCACAGATACGCAGTATTTT. Amino acids: CATSRGPVTSTDTQYF.

V is TRBV30 and J is TRBJ1-3; TRBD1 is a possible D gene (5 bases). The germline V gene has CDR1 GTSNPN and CDR2 SVGIG (reference sequence). The CDR3 runs to 15 residues. Trimming cost V 0 bases and J 0 bases, with 9 bases left between them. CDR3 DNA: TGTGCCTGGAGTGTAGGGACGTCCTCTGGAAACACCATATATTTT. This translates into CAWSVGTSSGNTIYF. Complete variable domain (other parts from reference TRBV30 and TRBJ1-3): SQTIHQWPATLVQPVGSPLSLECTVEGTSNPNLYWYRQAAGRGLQLLFYSVGIGQISSEVPQNLSASRPQDRQFILSSKKLLLSDSGFYLCAWSVGTSSGNTIYFGEGSWLTVV.

V usage is TRBV9 and J usage is TRBJ2-3; D perhaps matches TRBD1 (6 bases). CDR1 and CDR2 from the germline V gene are SGDLS and YYNGEE. CDR3 length equals 15 residues. V lost 4 bases and J lost 4, with 16 bases in between. In DNA form, the CDR3 reads TGTGCCAGCAGCCACTCAGGGGTCCAGGCAGATACGCAGTATTTT. Translating gives CASSHSGVQADTQYF.

This chain joins TRBV12-5 and TRBJ2-1, with 8 bases fitting TRBD1. The germline V gene has CDR1 LGHNT and CDR2 FRNRAP. The CDR3 sequence is 13 residues long. V shed 5 bases and J 4 bases; nucleotides not matched to a gene: 1. The chain's CDR3 is CASGGQGYNEQFF. DNA of the CDR3: TGTGCTAGTGGTGGACAGGGATACAATGAGCAGTTCTTC.

The gene calls are TRBV4-3 and TRBJ1-5; tentatively, D is TRBD1 (5 bases). Germline CDR1 and CDR2: LGHNA and YSLEER. This CDR3 spans 17 amino acids. V was pared by 3 bases and J by 4 bases, with 19 bases between. Written as DNA, the CDR3 is TGCGCCAGCAGCCAGGGTAGGGCCGGGACGACGAATCAGCCCCAGCATTTT. Translated, it gives CASSQGRAGTTNQPQHF.

This clone has a count of ten or more. This chain joins TRBV28 and TRBJ2-6; no reliable D call. The CDR3 is 13 amino acids. Between the trimmed V and J ends, which lost 7 bases and 1 base, there was a span of 5 bases. Germline CDR1 MDHEN, CDR2 SYDVKM. CDR3 in DNA: TGTGCCAGCACCCCATCTGGGGCCAACGTCCTGACTTTC. The encoded protein is CASTPSGANVLTF.

This clone showed up just a few times. J is TRBJ1-4 and V is TRBV4-3, with 9 bases that match TRBD1. Germline V gives CDR1 LGHNA, CDR2 YSLEER. This CDR3 region has 15 residues. The V segment lost 1 base and the J segment 11 bases; nucleotides outside the gene matches: 8. In DNA, the CDR3 is TGCGCCAGCAGCCAAGGGGGACAGGGTAGAAGGAAACTGTTTTTT. Its translation: CASSQGGQGRRKLFF.

The CDR3 loop reads CASRLQGGNSPLHF. CDR3 DNA: TGTGCCAGCAGATTACAGGGGGGGAATTCACCCCTCCACTTT. The chain has TRBV25-1 and TRBJ1-6, with 8 positions matching TRBD1. The CDR3 loop spans 14 amino acids. Germline CDR1 and CDR2: MGHDK and SYGVNS. After removal of 6 bases from V and 7 bases from J, the junction contained 5 bases not matched to a gene.

This chain connects TRBV5-1 to TRBJ2-1, with D uncertain. Germline V gene data show CDR1 as SGHRS and CDR2 as YFSETQ. The CDR3 runs to 15 residues. V dropped 4 bases and J dropped 0 bases, with 11 bases sitting between them. CDR3 nucleotides: TGCGCCAGCAGCCTCAATCTGGACTCCTACAATGAGCAGTTCTTC. This encodes CASSLNLDSYNEQFF.